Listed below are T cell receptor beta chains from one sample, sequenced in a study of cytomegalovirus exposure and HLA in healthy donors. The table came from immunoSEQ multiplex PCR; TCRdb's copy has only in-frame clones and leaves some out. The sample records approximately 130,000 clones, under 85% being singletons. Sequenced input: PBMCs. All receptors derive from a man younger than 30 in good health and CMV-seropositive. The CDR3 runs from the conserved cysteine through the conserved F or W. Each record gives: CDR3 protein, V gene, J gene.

CDR3 protein: CASSRFGGAVDQPQHF; V gene: TRBV11-2; J gene: TRBJ1-5
CDR3 protein: CASSLDRRAQETQYF; V gene: TRBV5-1; J gene: TRBJ2-5
CDR3 protein: CASSLGSPTGGVSPLHF; V gene: TRBV13; J gene: TRBJ1-6
CDR3 protein: CASRTGQESSYEQYF; V gene: TRBV5-8; J gene: TRBJ2-7
CDR3 protein: CASSSRPGQGYRNTEAFF; V gene: TRBV7-9; J gene: TRBJ1-1
CDR3 protein: CASSLQGYSYEQYF; V gene: TRBV27; J gene: TRBJ2-7
CDR3 protein: CASSIGVGGANTGELFF; V gene: TRBV27; J gene: TRBJ2-2
CDR3 protein: CASSVQDTEAFF; V gene: TRBV7-9; J gene: TRBJ1-1
CDR3 protein: CASRSRGNWGTEAFF; V gene: TRBV19; J gene: TRBJ1-1
CDR3 protein: CSVGLAGADTQYF; V gene: TRBV29-1; J gene: TRBJ2-3
CDR3 protein: CAISGGTGSYGYTF; V gene: TRBV10-3; J gene: TRBJ1-2
CDR3 protein: CASSPVGRVDGYTF; V gene: TRBV14; J gene: TRBJ1-2
CDR3 protein: CASSLILAGGNEQFF; V gene: TRBV5-1; J gene: TRBJ2-1
CDR3 protein: CATSRDSEGQGAREQYF; V gene: TRBV15; J gene: TRBJ2-7
CDR3 protein: CASTAESTGELFF; V gene: TRBV6-5; J gene: TRBJ2-2
CDR3 protein: CASSRTGMVTEAFF; V gene: TRBV6-5; J gene: TRBJ1-1
CDR3 protein: CASNRVGSYEQYF; V gene: TRBV2; J gene: TRBJ2-7
CDR3 protein: CASGRGLSNEKLFF; V gene: TRBV5-1; J gene: TRBJ1-4
CDR3 protein: CASSPKMRQNNEKLFF; V gene: TRBV7-8; J gene: TRBJ1-4
CDR3 protein: CASSEGLAGSGELFF; V gene: TRBV2; J gene: TRBJ2-2
CDR3 protein: CASSPDRANQPQHF; V gene: TRBV18; J gene: TRBJ1-5
CDR3 protein: CASRQGLREQYF; V gene: TRBV27; J gene: TRBJ2-7
CDR3 protein: CASSLTGSGRTEAFF; V gene: TRBV7-3; J gene: TRBJ1-1
CDR3 protein: CAINGTSVNTGELFF; V gene: TRBV10-3; J gene: TRBJ2-2
CDR3 protein: CASSFTRDTQYF; V gene: TRBV2; J gene: TRBJ2-3
CDR3 protein: CASSFWDRELDGYTF; V gene: TRBV13; J gene: TRBJ1-2
CDR3 protein: CASSALDRGTSSYEQYF; V gene: TRBV5-6; J gene: TRBJ2-7
CDR3 protein: CASTLRGRGEKLFF; V gene: TRBV7-9; J gene: TRBJ1-4
CDR3 protein: CASSPATGPGGNTIYF; V gene: TRBV18; J gene: TRBJ1-3
CDR3 protein: CASSLDGGFSGEQYF; V gene: TRBV5-1; J gene: TRBJ2-7
CDR3 protein: CASIRGGEDEKLFF; V gene: TRBV28; J gene: TRBJ1-4
CDR3 protein: CASSLGVGGTGTGELFF; V gene: TRBV7-6; J gene: TRBJ2-2
CDR3 protein: CASPVSTMNTEAFF; V gene: TRBV2; J gene: TRBJ1-1
CDR3 protein: CASSLGEGRAFF; V gene: TRBV7-8; J gene: TRBJ1-1
CDR3 protein: CAWRDWRTGGSYGYTF; V gene: TRBV30; J gene: TRBJ1-2
CDR3 protein: CASSQFPGEDGQPQHF; V gene: TRBV5-6; J gene: TRBJ1-5
CDR3 protein: CASSVLGARGLAESSYNEQFF; V gene: TRBV9; J gene: TRBJ2-1